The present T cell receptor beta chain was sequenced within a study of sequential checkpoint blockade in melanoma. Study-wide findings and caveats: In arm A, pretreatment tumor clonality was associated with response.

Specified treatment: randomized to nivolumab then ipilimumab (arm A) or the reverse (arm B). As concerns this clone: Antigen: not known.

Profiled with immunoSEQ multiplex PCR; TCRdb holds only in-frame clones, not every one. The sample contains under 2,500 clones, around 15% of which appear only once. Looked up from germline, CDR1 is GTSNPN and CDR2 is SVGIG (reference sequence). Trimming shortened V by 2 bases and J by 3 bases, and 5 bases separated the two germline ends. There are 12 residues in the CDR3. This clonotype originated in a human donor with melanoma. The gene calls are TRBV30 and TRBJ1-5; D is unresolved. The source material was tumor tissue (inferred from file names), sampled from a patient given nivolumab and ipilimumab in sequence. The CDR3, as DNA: TGTGCCTGGAGTAAGAACAATCAGCCCCAGCATTTT. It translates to CAWSKNNQPQHF.